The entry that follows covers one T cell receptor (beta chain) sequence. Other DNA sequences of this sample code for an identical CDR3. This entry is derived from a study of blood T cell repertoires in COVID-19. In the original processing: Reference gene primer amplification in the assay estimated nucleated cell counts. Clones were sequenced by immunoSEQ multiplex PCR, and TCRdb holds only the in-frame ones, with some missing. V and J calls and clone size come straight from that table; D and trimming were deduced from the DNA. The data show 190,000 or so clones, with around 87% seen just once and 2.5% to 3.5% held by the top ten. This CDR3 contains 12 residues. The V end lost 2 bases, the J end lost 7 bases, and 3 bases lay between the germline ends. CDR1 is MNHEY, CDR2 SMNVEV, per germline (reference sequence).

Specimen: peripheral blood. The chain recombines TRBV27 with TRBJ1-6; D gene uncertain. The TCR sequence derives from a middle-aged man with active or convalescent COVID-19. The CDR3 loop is CASSLENSPLHF. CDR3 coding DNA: TGTGCCAGCAGTTTAGAGAATTCACCCCTCCACTTT.